The 13 T cell receptor beta chains presented below share a single source sample, sequenced in a study of T cells after yellow fever vaccination (dated by TCRdb to the late 2010s). The protocol used for the library was 5' RACE. Sequencing used an Illumina HiSeq 2500. TCRdb reworked the public reads: Q25 trimming with fastp, MiXCR clone assembly, productive beta chains retained. Identical CDR3 protein sequences are pooled into one entry, listed with their most common genes and DNA. Present in this sample are approximately 150,000 distinct CDR3 sequences, 6.5% to 8.5% of which were seen just once. Under 0.85% of the sample comes from the top ten. Interpreted using the paper, the treatment or condition label stands for: live attenuated yellow fever vaccine strain. The material was CD4+ T cells sorted from PBMCs, obtained 5 days after the yellow fever booster vaccination. These receptors originate from a man younger than 45 who received the YFV17D yellow fever vaccine.

Many counts were recorded for this clonotype. This rearrangement joins TRBV6-5 to TRBJ2-1; tentatively, D is TRBD1 or TRBD2 (5 bases each). The CDR3 is 13 residues long. Germline CDR1 reads MNHEY; CDR2 reads SVGAGI. The V and J ends lost 6 bases and 0 bases respectively, with 6 bases between them. The CDR3 bases are TGTGCCAGCAGGGGGGACTCCTACAATGAGCAGTTCTTC. This sequence encodes CASRGDSYNEQFF.

This clonotype was recorded many times. The gene calls are TRBV5-1 and TRBJ2-1; TRBD2 matches at 10 bases. Germline V gene lookup returns CDR1 SGHRS and CDR2 YFSETQ. The trim removed 0 bases at V and 8 bases at J, leaving 17 bases unmatched. The CDR3 spans 19 residues. CDR3 DNA sequence: TGCGCCAGCAGCTTGGTGGCAGGGGGTCGAACTAGCGGGATCCATGAGCAGTTCTTC. Its protein product is CASSLVAGGRTSGIHEQFF.

This rearrangement joins TRBV7-2 to TRBJ1-6; 8 nucleotides line up with TRBD1. Per the germline V gene, CDR1 is SGHTA and CDR2 is FQGNSA. The CDR3 consists of 14 residues. J gave up 9 bases and V 5 bases, and 6 bases lay outside the gene matches. The CDR3 DNA reads as TGTGCCAGCAGCCCGGGACAGGTCGCTTCACCCCTCCACTTT. Amino acid sequence: CASSPGQVASPLHF.

This clonotype showed up just a few times. The chain has TRBV6-5 and TRBJ2-7; TRBD1 matches at 10 bases. J was trimmed by 3 bases and V by 4 bases; bases with no gene match: 6. Germline assignment: CDR1 MNHEY and CDR2 SVGAGI. The CDR3 has 15 residues. CDR3 sequence reads: CASSSKTGGIYEQYF. CDR3 bases: TGTGCCAGCAGTTCGAAGACAGGGGGCATCTACGAGCAGTACTTC.

This clonotype showed up just a few times. The chain recombines TRBV6-5 with TRBJ2-1, with D tentatively TRBD2 (6 bases). V lost 6 bases and J 4 bases, leaving 19 bases between the germline ends. The germline V gene encodes CDR1 MNHEY and CDR2 SVGAGI. The CDR3 runs to 16 residues. In DNA form, the CDR3 reads TGTGCCAGCAGCCTTCTAGCGAACGAACCATACAATGAGCAGTTCTTC. It yields the protein CASSLLANEPYNEQFF.

This clonotype was counted many times. The chain has TRBV6-5 and TRBJ2-3; no clear D. Germline CDR1 and CDR2: MNHEY and SVGAGI. V was shortened by 0 bases and J by 3 bases, with 7 bases between the two germline ends. This CDR3 contains 14 residues. The DNA for the CDR3 is TGTGCCAGCAGTTACTCGTGGGGAACAGATACGCAGTATTTT. It encodes CASSYSWGTDTQYF.

There are many counts of this clonotype. This rearrangement joins TRBV12-3 or TRBV12-4 to TRBJ1-1, with TRBD1 matching over 8 bases. Trimming removed 6 bases from V and 4 bases from J; junction bases left unmatched: 7. The CDR3 spans 14 residues. As DNA, the CDR3 is TGTGCCAGCAGCTCAGGACAGGGTAGCACTGAAGCTTTCTTT. Translating it yields CASSSGQGSTEAFF.

In this sample, this clonotype turned up many times. The genes are TRBV10-3 and TRBJ2-7; 8 bases agree with TRBD1. The CDR3 is 15 amino acids. The germline V gene has CDR1 ENHRY and CDR2 SYGVKD. Trimming took 6 bases from V and 0 from J; bases not matched to a gene: 7. In nucleotides, the CDR3 is TGTGCCATCAGAGGGGGACAGGAAAGCTCCTACGAGCAGTACTTC. This codes for CAIRGGQESSYEQYF.

There are a few counts of this clonotype. The chain links TRBV7-2 to TRBJ2-5; D gene ambiguous. Germline values: CDR1 SGHTA, CDR2 FQGNSA. The CDR3 contains 15 residues. V lost 5 bases, J lost 5 bases, and 18 bases lay in between. The DNA of the CDR3 is TGTGCCAGCAGCGTCCGACTCCACGGTGGGGAGACCCAGTACTTC. Its translation is CASSVRLHGGETQYF.

This clonotype was observed many times. CDR3 sequence (DNA): TGCAGTGCTATTATCCCTAGCGGGAGGTATTACAATGAGCAGTTCTTC. It is translated as CSAIIPSGRYYNEQFF. The V and J genes are TRBV20-1 and TRBJ2-1, with 11 bases fitting TRBD2. The CDR3 sequence is 16 residues long. V lost 4 bases to trimming and J lost 4 bases; unmatched junction nucleotides: 9. Germline CDR1 reads DFQATT; CDR2 reads SNEGSKA (reference sequence).

This clonotype showed up many times. This sequence joins TRBV20-1 and TRBJ2-1, with a possible D match to TRBD2 (5 bases). Germline V gene lookup returns CDR1 DFQATT and CDR2 SNEGSKA (reference sequence). The length of the CDR3 is 16 residues. V lost 0 bases, J lost 4 bases, and 16 bases lay in between. CDR3 nucleotides: TGCAGTGCTAGAGAAAGTAGCGAGCCGGTATACAATGAGCAGTTCTTC. It translates to CSARESSEPVYNEQFF.

This clonotype has a count of ten or more. The chain carries TRBV6-2 or TRBV6-3 and TRBJ2-1, with TRBD2 identical over 9 bases. V shed 4 bases, J shed 8 bases, and the junction held 24 bases outside the gene matches. Germline V gene lookup returns CDR1 MNHEY and CDR2 SVGEGT. The CDR3 is 20 amino acids. The CDR3 is CASSSIGLGGGSGRGHEQFF. The CDR3 region has the DNA TGTGCCAGCAGTTCAATCGGACTTGGGGGTGGTAGCGGGAGAGGGCATGAGCAGTTCTTC.

Many counts were recorded for this clonotype. This chain links TRBV4-3 with TRBJ2-1; D may be TRBD2 (6 bases). The V and J ends lost 0 bases and 4 bases respectively, with 10 bases between them. The CDR3 is 15 amino acids. Germline V gene lookup returns CDR1 LGHNA and CDR2 YSLEER. CDR3 sequence (DNA): TGCGCCAGCAGCCAAGAAGGAGGGCGATACAATGAGCAGTTCTTC. Translated: CASSQEGGRYNEQFF.